Shown below are 9 T cell receptor beta chains from a single sample sequenced in a study of OX40 agonist ivuxolimab in advanced cancers. Preparation of the library involved the immunoSEQ multiplex PCR assay. What TCRdb holds here is the immuneACCESS table cut down to in-frame rearrangements. Part of the clones is not present; checked against another copy, under half of the missing clones reflect an unresolved V gene, and the others are unexplained. Present in this sample are 77,000 or so clones, roughly 80% of which were seen just once. The biggest ten clones account for approximately 5% of the sample. The sample here was CD4+ or CD8+ T cells sorted from blood, taken in a trial of the OX40 agonist ivuxolimab. Receptors originate from an adult with an advanced solid tumor such as melanoma, head and neck, liver or kidney cancer.

The chain joins TRBV5-1 to TRBJ2-3, with 7 bases fitting TRBD1. V shed 4 bases and J 0 bases; nucleotides not matched to a gene: 11. CDR3 length equals 17 residues. Germline CDR1 SGHRS, CDR2 YFSETQ. The CDR3 sequence is CASSKGQSAYSTDTQYF. Here the CDR3 DNA reads TGCGCCAGCAGCAAGGGACAGTCGGCATACAGCACAGATACGCAGTATTTT. Complete variable domain (other parts from reference TRBV5-1 and TRBJ2-3): KAGVTQTPRYLIKTRGQQVTLSCSPISGHRSVSWYQQTPGQGLQFLFEYFSETQRNKGNFPGRFSGRQFSNSRSEMNVSTLELGDSALYLCASSKGQSAYSTDTQYFGPGTRLTVL.

This sequence joins TRBV5-1 and TRBJ1-2; D gene uncertain. Per germline, CDR1 SGHRS and CDR2 YFSETQ. The CDR3 runs 15 residues. V was trimmed by 4 bases and J by 4 bases, leaving 17 bases between them. CDR3 region: CASSPRTPTSYGYTF. The CDR3 DNA is TGCGCCAGCAGCCCCAGGACCCCCACCTCCTATGGCTACACCTTC.

The count of this clone is one. The V and J genes are TRBV7-3 and TRBJ2-3; no definite D call. This CDR3 spans 14 amino acids. Trimming shortened V by 5 bases and J by 6 bases, and 15 bases separated the two germline ends. CDR1 and CDR2 from the germline V gene are SGHTA and FQGTGA. In DNA, the CDR3 is TGTGCCAGCAGCCCTCGGGCAAATCCGGATACGCAGTATTTT. This codes for CASSPRANPDTQYF.

V is TRBV15 and J is TRBJ2-1; perhaps TRBD1 as D (5 bases). The CDR3 length is 14 residues. V gave up 0 bases and J gave up 4 bases, with 7 bases separating them. Germline V CDR1 and CDR2: LNHNV, YYDKDF (reference sequence). The CDR3 coding sequence is TGTGCCACCAGCAGAGAACAGGCTTACAATGAGCAGTTCTTC. It is translated as CATSREQAYNEQFF.

The rearrangement links TRBV2 to TRBJ1-6, with unresolved D. The CDR3 spans 12 residues. Trimming left V 2 bases short and J 5 bases short, with 1 base between. CDR1 and CDR2 from the germline V gene are SNHLY and FYNNEI. CDR3 sequence: CASSENNSPLHF. Here the CDR3 DNA reads TGTGCCAGCAGTGAAAATAATTCACCCCTCCACTTT.

The gene calls are TRBV7-9 and TRBJ1-1; D not resolved. CDR1 SEHNR and CDR2 FQNEAQ come from the germline V gene (reference sequence). This CDR3 spans 11 amino acids. V lost 8 bases to trimming and J lost 8 bases, with 12 bases between them. In DNA form, the CDR3 reads TGTGCCAGCGAGTTGGAGGTGGAAGCTTTCTTT. Protein sequence: CASELEVEAFF.

The chain is built from TRBV7-9 and TRBJ1-4, with D perhaps TRBD1 (5 bases). This CDR3 contains 17 residues. Trimming shortened V by 5 bases and J by 3 bases, and 19 bases separated the two germline ends. Per germline, CDR1 SEHNR and CDR2 FQNEAQ (reference sequence). The DNA for the CDR3 is TGTGCCAGCAGCCGGGACGTAGGATTGGAACCTAATGAAAAACTGTTTTTT. Translated, it gives CASSRDVGLEPNEKLFF. Full variable domain (missing parts from reference TRBV7-9 and TRBJ1-4): DTGVSQNPRHKITKRGQNVTFRCDPISEHNRLYWYRQTLGQGPEFLTYFQNEAQLEKSRLLSDRFSAERPKGSFSTLEIQRTEQGDSAMYLCASSRDVGLEPNEKLFFGSGTQLSVL.

The chain is built from TRBV19 and TRBJ1-1; no reliable D call. This CDR3 has 15 residues. Germline values: CDR1 LNHDA, CDR2 SQIVND (reference sequence). V was clipped by 3 bases and J by 6 bases, with 17 bases between them. Here the CDR3 reads CASSIVANAISEAFF. DNA of the CDR3: TGTGCCAGTAGTATTGTGGCAAATGCCATATCTGAAGCTTTCTTT.

The V gene is TRBV29-1, the J gene TRBJ1-4; no definite D call. The V gene's germline CDR1 is SQVTM and CDR2 ANQGSEA. CDR3 length: 14 amino acids. Deletions cut 4 bases from V and 7 bases from J, with 16 bases between. DNA of the CDR3: TGCAGCGTTGTTCACGGTGCAGCGGGTGAAAAACTGTTTTTT. It is translated as CSVVHGAAGEKLFF.